The rows below give T cell receptor beta chains drawn from one sample of a study of Graves' ophthalmopathy and Graves' hyperthyroidism. TCRdb independently ran MiXCR on the multiplex PCR reads; one entry per CDR3 protein. This table holds about 740,000 distinct CDR3 sequences, around 40% found once. Sequencing was done on a sample of peripheral blood. The receptors were sampled from an adult man with Graves' ophthalmopathy. The CDR3 runs from the conserved cysteine through the conserved F or W. The D gene is left open where the match is weak. The listing skips clone size in some rows; elsewhere it reads once, few, many or a size class.

d_call clone_size j_call v_call cdr3_aa cdr3_nt
. few TRBJ1-1 TRBV4-1 CASSPHVQGDTEAFF TGCGCCAGCAGCCCCCACGTACAGGGCGACACTGAAGCTTTCTTT
. . TRBJ2-5 TRBV20-1 CSASPGVQSQPQYF TGCAGTGCTAGTCCTGGGGTTCAGAGTCAGCCCCAGTACTTC
TRBD1 few TRBJ2-7 TRBV5-1 CASSLGQGGSYEQYF TGCGCCAGCAGCTTGGGACAGGGTGGATCCTACGAGCAGTACTTC
. . TRBJ2-5 TRBV4-3 CASSQVGTSKETQYF TGCGCCAGCAGCCAAGTCGGAACTAGCAAAGAGACCCAGTACTTC
. . TRBJ1-2 TRBV10-3 CASSYGRTYGYTF TGTGCCAGCAGTTACGGACGGACCTATGGCTACACCTTC
. few TRBJ2-7 TRBV24-1 CATSGSEDNRYEQYF TGTGCCACCAGCGGTTCAGAAGACAATAGGTACGAGCAGTACTTC
TRBD1 few TRBJ2-2 TRBV7-2 CASSHGTGANTGELFF TGCGCCAGCAGCCACGGGACAGGTGCTAACACCGGGGAGCTGTTTTTT
. . TRBJ2-7 TRBV9 CASSVHDSSYEQYF TGTGCCAGCAGCGTTCACGACAGCTCCTACGAGCAGTACTTC
. . TRBJ1-5 TRBV25-1 CASSSGALSNQPQHF TGTGCCAGCAGTTCGGGGGCCCTTAGCAATCAGCCCCAGCATTTT
. . TRBJ2-7 TRBV20-1 CSAIEDSSYEQYF TGCAGTGCTATAGAGGACTCCTCCTACGAGCAGTACTTC
. few TRBJ2-7 TRBV6-1 CASRATAYEQYF TGTGCCAGCAGAGCCACTGCCTACGAGCAGTACTTC
. . TRBJ2-1 TRBV24-1 CATSDPADSYNEQFF TGTGCCACCAGTGATCCAGCGGACTCCTACAATGAGCAGTTCTTC
. . TRBJ2-5 TRBV24-1 CAAAGGGTQETQYF TGTGCTGCAGCCGGTGGGGGGACCCAAGAGACCCAGTACTTC
. . TRBJ2-2 TRBV2 CASSSGTLSGELFF TGTGCCAGCAGCTCCGGGACACTCTCCGGGGAGCTGTTTTTT
TRBD1 . TRBJ1-3 TRBV7-9 CASSSSDREYSGNTIYF TGTGCCAGCAGCTCGTCGGACAGGGAGTACTCTGGAAACACCATATATTTT
. few TRBJ2-7 TRBV7-2 CASSQERMSYEQYF TGTGCCAGCAGCCAAGAGCGCATGTCCTACGAGCAGTACTTC
. . TRBJ2-5 TRBV19 CARRGLIETQYF TGTGCCAGAAGGGGACTGATAGAGACCCAGTACTTC
. . TRBJ1-2 TRBV25-1 CASRKTGGRWYGYTF TGTGCCAGCAGGAAGACAGGTGGAAGATGGTATGGCTACACCTTC
TRBD2 . TRBJ2-7 TRBV7-9 CASSLAVASGYEQYF TGTGCCAGCAGCTTGGCCGTGGCTAGCGGTTACGAGCAGTACTTC
TRBD2 . TRBJ2-7 TRBV2 CASSLAGAGNSYEQYF TGTGCCAGCAGTTTAGCGGGGGCAGGGAACTCCTACGAGCAGTACTTC
. . TRBJ1-1 TRBV6-4 CASSDGTRQGNEAFF TGTGCCAGCAGTGACGGTACAAGGCAGGGAAATGAAGCTTTCTTT
. . TRBJ1-6 TRBV20-1 CSAINSGSSYNSPLHF TGCAGTGCCATTAACTCAGGAAGCTCCTATAATTCACCCCTCCACTTT
TRBD2 . TRBJ2-7 TRBV12-3/TRBV12-4 CASRPGLAGDWGSYEQYF TGTGCCAGCAGACCGGGACTAGCGGGAGATTGGGGATCCTACGAGCAGTACTTC
TRBD1 . TRBJ2-2 TRBV7-2 CASSWGGTGLNTGELFF TGTGCCAGCAGCTGGGGGGGGACAGGGCTGAACACCGGGGAGCTGTTTTTT
. many TRBJ1-4 TRBV29-1 CSVEDEWGPDEKLFF TGCAGCGTTGAAGATGAGTGGGGGCCTGATGAAAAACTGTTTTTT
. . TRBJ1-2 TRBV10-3 CAIAGTGYTF TGTGCCATCGCCGGGACGGGCTACACCTTC
. once TRBJ2-3 TRBV2 CASSRGGSADTQYF TGTGCCAGTTCGAGAGGGGGGAGTGCAGATACGCAGTATTTT
. many TRBJ2-7 TRBV20-1 CSARDRASPYEQYF TGCAGTGCTAGAGATCGCGCCTCACCCTACGAGCAGTACTTC
. many TRBJ1-2 TRBV6-6 CASRLKGWDGYTF TGTGCCAGCAGACTAAAGGGATGGGATGGCTACACCTTC
TRBD1 few TRBJ1-6 TRBV20-1 CSAGEDRGLFGNSPLHF TGCAGTGCCGGGGAGGACAGGGGGCTCTTCGGTAATTCACCCCTCCACTTT
. few TRBJ2-7 TRBV5-6 CASSFGMSSYEQYF TGTGCCAGCAGCTTTGGCATGAGCTCCTACGAGCAGTACTTC
. . TRBJ1-1 TRBV12-3/TRBV12-4 CASSFETTEAFF TGTGCCAGCAGTTTCGAGACCACTGAAGCTTTCTTT
. . TRBJ1-1 TRBV6-1 CASSEFGSHAEAFF TGTGCCAGCAGTGAATTCGGGAGTCACGCTGAAGCTTTCTTT
TRBD1 . TRBJ1-4 TRBV2 CASSPDQGAGEKLFF TGTGCCAGCAGCCCAGACCAGGGGGCGGGTGAAAAACTGTTTTTT
. few TRBJ1-2 TRBV19 CASRIGRAGNLYYGYTF TGTGCCAGTAGAATCGGTCGTGCGGGGAATCTCTACTATGGCTACACCTTC
. . TRBJ1-5 TRBV24-1 CATSDPGWGETQHF TGTGCCACCAGTGATCCAGGGTGGGGAGAGACCCAGCATTTT
. many TRBJ1-5 TRBV24-1 CASSYGGPGNQPQHF TGTGCCAGCAGTTACGGGGGACCGGGCAATCAGCCCCAGCATTTT
. many TRBJ1-6 TRBV2 CASSEGQGYSPLHF TGTGCCAGCAGTGAAGGGCAGGGTTATTCACCCCTCCACTTT
TRBD1 . TRBJ2-5 TRBV5-5 CASSLAQGTVLSHPIETQYF TGTGCCAGCAGCTTGGCACAGGGGACAGTGCTTTCCCACCCAATCGAGACCCAGTACTTC
. . TRBJ1-5 TRBV20-1 CSASKGYNQPQHF TGCAGTGCTAGTAAGGGTTACAATCAGCCCCAGCATTTT
. . TRBJ2-2 TRBV12-3/TRBV12-4 CASNPEWGELFF TGTGCCAGCAACCCGGAGTGGGGGGAGCTGTTTTTT
TRBD2 . TRBJ2-5 TRBV7-2 CASSLGLLAEETQYF TGTGCCAGCAGCTTAGGATTACTAGCGGAAGAGACCCAGTACTTC
TRBD1 . TRBJ2-3 TRBV7-2 CASSLAGTGGTDTQYF TGTGCCAGCAGCTTAGCCGGGACAGGGGGAACAGATACGCAGTATTTT
TRBD1 few TRBJ1-4 TRBV7-2 CASSISGTATNEKLFF TGTGCCAGCAGCATCTCCGGGACAGCAACTAATGAAAAACTGTTTTTT
. . TRBJ1-2 TRBV10-3 CASNTASRTPSNYGYTF TGTGCCAGCAACACAGCCTCGAGGACGCCTTCTAACTATGGCTACACCTTC
. once TRBJ1-2 TRBV2 CASSFELAGLRGYTF TGTGCCAGCAGTTTCGAACTAGCGGGGCTTAGGGGCTACACCTTC
. . TRBJ2-7 TRBV11-2 CASRVVRGNYEQYF TGTGCCAGCAGAGTTGTCAGGGGAAACTACGAGCAGTACTTC
TRBD1 . TRBJ1-5 TRBV15 CATSSSGDRVDQPQHF TGTGCCACCAGCAGCTCGGGGGACAGGGTGGACCAGCCCCAGCATTTT
TRBD2 . TRBJ2-2 TRBV7-9 CASSLFAAGAYTGELFF TGTGCCAGCAGCTTATTTGCAGCGGGGGCCTACACCGGGGAGCTGTTTTTT
. . TRBJ1-5 TRBV10-2 CTSNRQGNQPQHF TGCACCAGCAATAGACAGGGCAATCAGCCCCAGCATTTT
. few TRBJ2-7 TRBV6-5 CASSYSLQGYEQYF TGTGCCAGCAGTTACTCCCTCCAGGGCTACGAGCAGTACTTC
TRBD2 many TRBJ2-7 TRBV7-9 CASSLAGLRGEQYF TGTGCCAGCAGCCTAGCGGGACTGAGGGGCGAGCAGTACTTC
. many TRBJ1-2 TRBV14 CASSQGFYGYTF TGTGCCAGCAGCCAGGGGTTCTATGGCTACACCTTC
. . TRBJ1-1 TRBV10-3 CAGSYGGPGTEAFF TGTGCCGGCAGTTATGGGGGGCCTGGCACTGAAGCTTTCTTT
TRBD2 . TRBJ2-7 TRBV20-1 CSARDRLAGDYEQCF TGCAGTGCTAGAGATCGACTAGCGGGGGATTACGAGCAGTGCTTC
. many TRBJ1-5 TRBV20-1 CSAGGKGGQPQHF TGCAGTGCGGGGGGGAAGGGGGGTCAGCCCCAGCATTTT
TRBD1 . TRBJ2-7 TRBV30 CALSTGAGYEQYF TGTGCCTTGTCGACAGGGGCAGGTTACGAGCAGTACTTC